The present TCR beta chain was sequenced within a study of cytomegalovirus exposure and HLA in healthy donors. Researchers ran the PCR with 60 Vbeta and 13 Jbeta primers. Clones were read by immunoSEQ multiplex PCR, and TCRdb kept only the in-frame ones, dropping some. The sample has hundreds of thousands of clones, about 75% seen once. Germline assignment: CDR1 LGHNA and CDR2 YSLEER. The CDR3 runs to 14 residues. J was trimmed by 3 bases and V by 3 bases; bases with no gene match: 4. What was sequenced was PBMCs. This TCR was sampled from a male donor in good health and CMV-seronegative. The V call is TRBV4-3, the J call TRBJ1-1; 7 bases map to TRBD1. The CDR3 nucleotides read TGCGCCAGCAGCCAGGGACAGAGATACACTGAAGCTTTCTTT. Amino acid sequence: CASSQGQRYTEAFF.